Below, one T cell receptor (beta chain) is given with its context. TCRdb processed the 5' RACE reads anew with MiXCR; each CDR3 protein has one entry. The sample lists roughly 690,000 distinct CDR3 sequences, around 6.1% occurring once. Trimming took 8 bases from V and 8 from J, leaving 9 bases between them. The CDR3 consists of 10 residues. Germline V gives CDR1 SNHLY, CDR2 FYNNEI. This sample was included in a study of identical twins. This clonotype was obtained from a man aged 18 to 30 in good health. The sample was naive T cells sorted from blood. The chain uses TRBV2 and TRBJ1-2; D uncertain. The CDR3 loop reads CASVDGGYTF. The CDR3 DNA reads TGTGCCAGCGTAGATGGCGGCTACACCTTC.